The rows below give T cell receptor beta chains drawn from one sample of a study of cytomegalovirus exposure and HLA in healthy donors. TCRdb's copy holds only in-frame clones and misses some; the assay was immunoSEQ multiplex PCR. The sample holds about 87,000 clones, around 8% seen once. Sequences were obtained from PBMCs. All receptors come from a man aged 50 to 59 in good health and CMV-seronegative. Each CDR3 is given with its conserved first and last residue. The D gene is left open where the match is weak. Expanded clones are given a class, and other clones once, few, many or no size at all.

j_call	clone_size	v_call	d_call	cdr3_aa	cdr3_nt
TRBJ2-6	NA	TRBV5-6	NA	CASSSDGHHYSGANVLTF	TGTGCCAGCAGCTCGGACGGACACCATTACTCTGGGGCCAACGTCCTGACTTTC
TRBJ1-5	NA	TRBV6-1	NA	CASSGQYVNQPQHF	TGTGCCAGCAGTGGGCAGTATGTAAATCAGCCCCAGCATTTT
TRBJ2-2	NA	TRBV7-2	NA	CASSLVGLPNTGELFF	TGTGCCAGCAGCTTAGTGGGACTCCCGAACACCGGGGAGCTGTTTTTT
TRBJ2-7	few	TRBV6-5	NA	CASSYSTVGYEQYF	TGTGCCAGCAGTTACTCGACTGTCGGCTACGAGCAGTACTTC
TRBJ1-1	medium-sized	TRBV6-1	NA	CASKARHTTEAFF	TGTGCCAGCAAGGCCAGACATACTACTGAAGCTTTCTTT
TRBJ2-3	few	TRBV4-1	TRBD2	CASSQEGTSTDTQYF	TGCGCCAGCAGCCAAGAGGGGACTAGTACAGATACGCAGTATTTT
TRBJ1-3	few	TRBV6-5	NA	CASSYQGVSGNTIYF	TGTGCCAGCAGTTATCAGGGCGTCTCTGGAAACACCATATATTTT
TRBJ2-7	NA	TRBV6-1	NA	CASSTTQGSSYEQYF	TGTGCCAGCAGTACCACACAGGGAAGCTCCTACGAGCAGTACTTC
TRBJ2-7	few	TRBV6-5	TRBD1	CASSYSVGTGTYEQYF	TGTGCCAGCAGTTACTCGGTCGGGACAGGGACCTACGAGCAGTACTTC
TRBJ1-2	few	TRBV9	NA	CASSVGRGGGSDYGYTF	TGTGCCAGCAGCGTAGGGAGGGGAGGGGGGTCTGACTATGGCTACACCTTC
TRBJ2-3	few	TRBV4-1	NA	CASSQGTVTPDTQYF	TGCGCCAGCAGCCAAGGTACCGTTACACCAGATACGCAGTATTTT
TRBJ2-5	NA	TRBV5-4	NA	CASSLAEGSRRETQYF	TGTGCCAGCAGCTTGGCCGAGGGTAGTAGAAGAGAGACCCAGTACTTC
TRBJ1-1	NA	TRBV10-3	TRBD1	CAIRAGGKNTEAFF	TGTGCCATCAGGGCAGGGGGCAAGAACACTGAAGCTTTCTTT
TRBJ1-1	few	TRBV7-9	NA	CASSLAPGLGTEAFF	TGTGCCAGCAGCTTAGCACCAGGGTTGGGGACTGAAGCTTTCTTT
TRBJ2-7	few	TRBV28	NA	CASSFVSPYEQYF	TGTGCCAGCAGTTTTGTCTCCCCCTACGAGCAGTACTTC
TRBJ2-3	few	TRBV5-6	TRBD2	CASSPQAGGADTQYF	TGTGCCAGCAGCCCCCAAGCGGGGGGGGCAGATACGCAGTATTTT
TRBJ2-3	NA	TRBV28	TRBD2	CATAIAGAGDTQYF	TGTGCCACAGCGATAGCGGGTGCGGGAGATACGCAGTATTTT
TRBJ2-3	few	TRBV30	TRBD2	CAWAVFASGSNTQYF	TGTGCCTGGGCAGTATTCGCTAGCGGGAGTAATACGCAGTATTTT
TRBJ2-3	NA	TRBV27	TRBD2	CASSLLAAGEDTQYF	TGTGCCAGCAGTTTACTTGCAGCGGGGGAGGATACGCAGTATTTT
TRBJ2-4	few	TRBV28	NA	CASSLTGATHIQYF	TGTGCCAGCAGTTTGACAGGAGCGACCCACATTCAGTACTTC
TRBJ1-1	few	TRBV19	NA	CASDGITLKRVLVNTEAFF	TGTGCCAGCGACGGTATCACACTAAAGAGGGTATTAGTGAACACTGAAGCTTTCTTT
TRBJ2-2	NA	TRBV28	TRBD2	CASNSGVVGELFF	TGTGCCAGCAATAGCGGGGTTGTCGGGGAGCTGTTTTTT
TRBJ1-1	NA	TRBV7-3	NA	CASSSGGRGRNTEAFF	TGTGCCAGCAGCTCTGGGGGGAGGGGCCGGAACACTGAAGCTTTCTTT
TRBJ2-7	few	TRBV29-1	TRBD1	CSVGDSSSYEQYF	TGCAGCGTTGGGGACAGCAGTTCCTACGAGCAGTACTTC
TRBJ2-5	few	TRBV5-1	TRBD2	CASSSGTRAETQYF	TGCGCCAGCAGCAGCGGGACTAGAGCTGAGACCCAGTACTTC
TRBJ1-4	NA	TRBV7-8	TRBD1	CASSSSGGTGNEKLFF	TGTGCCAGCAGCTCATCAGGCGGGACAGGGAATGAAAAACTGTTTTTT
TRBJ2-3	few	TRBV4-1	TRBD2	CASSSSGTSDDTQYF	TGCGCCAGCAGCTCTTCCGGGACTAGCGACGATACGCAGTATTTT
TRBJ2-7	NA	TRBV9	TRBD2	CASSPVGGGAHEQYF	TGTGCCAGCAGCCCGGTGGGCGGGGGGGCTCACGAGCAGTACTTC
TRBJ1-2	few	TRBV5-1	NA	CASLRVYGYTF	TGCGCCAGCCTACGGGTCTATGGCTACACCTTC